This TCR beta chain comes out of a study of T cells after posttransplantation cyclophosphamide. Germline V gene lookup returns CDR1 SGHNT and CDR2 YYREEE (reference sequence). V lost 4 bases and J 1 base, leaving 12 bases between the germline ends. CDR3 length: 14 amino acids. Busulfan-fludarabine conditioning, marrow transplant, and cyclophosphamide on days +3 and +4 were administered. Profiling relied on immunoSEQ multiplex PCR, and the TCRdb table lists in-frame clones only, not all of them. The table shows tens of thousands of clones, with more than 70% occurring only once. General observations from the study: After PTCy, TRB diversity resembled that of CNI/methotrexate controls. Tissue-infiltrating T cells from skin or gut overlapped little with blood T cells. Donor-recipient repertoire similarity was low at 1-2 months, rising over year one.

This clone was detected a few times. The antigen remains unidentified. The clonotype originates from a female patient between 40 and 50 years old who received an allogeneic stem cell transplant from a related donor, was CMV-positive, and had no GVHD. Certain T cells may be donor cells from the graft. The chain has TRBV5-4 and TRBJ2-7, with a tentative D call TRBD2 (5 bases). Specimen: CD4+ T cells sorted from blood, collected approximately 2,000 days after a stem cell transplant with posttransplant cyclophosphamide. For the CDR3, the DNA is TGTGCCAGCAGCGCAGACGGAGGTTCCTACGAGCAGTACTTC. This translates into CASSADGGSYEQYF.